This TCR beta chain emerged from a study of cytomegalovirus exposure and HLA in healthy donors. In the study overall: Falling in the Caucasian-associated ancestry cluster were about four fifths of 398 genotyped donors.

Findings and caveats of the study: Among immune exposure information, only CMV serostatus was available.

A multiplex PCR was run with 60 Vbeta primers and 13 Jbeta primers. Clones were sequenced by immunoSEQ multiplex PCR, and TCRdb holds only the in-frame ones, with some missing. The table shows some 140,000 clones, with roughly 70% occurring only once. Germline V lookup: CDR1 SEHNR, CDR2 FQNEAQ (reference sequence). CDR3 length: 14 amino acids. V was clipped by 5 bases and J by 3 bases; unmatched bases: 7. The table lists this clone with a count of one. Antigen specificity is unknown. V gene TRBV7-9 combines with J gene TRBJ2-7, with 7 bases matching TRBD1. The receptor was derived from a man between 25 and 39 years old in good health and CMV-seronegative. The sequenced material came from PBMCs. CDR3 residues: CASSGGQGVYEQYF. CDR3 in DNA: TGTGCCAGCAGCGGGGGCCAGGGGGTCTACGAGCAGTACTTC.